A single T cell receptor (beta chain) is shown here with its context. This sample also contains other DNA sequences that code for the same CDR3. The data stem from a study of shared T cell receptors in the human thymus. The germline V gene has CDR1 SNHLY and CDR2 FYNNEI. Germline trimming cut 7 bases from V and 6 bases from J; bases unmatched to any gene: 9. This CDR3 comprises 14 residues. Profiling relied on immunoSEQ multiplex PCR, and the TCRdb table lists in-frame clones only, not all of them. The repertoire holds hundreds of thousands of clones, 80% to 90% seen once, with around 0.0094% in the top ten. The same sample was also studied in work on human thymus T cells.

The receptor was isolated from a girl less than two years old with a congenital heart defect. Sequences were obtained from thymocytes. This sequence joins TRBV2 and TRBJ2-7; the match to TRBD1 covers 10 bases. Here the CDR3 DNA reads TGTGCCAGCAAACCCGACAGGGGGCAAGGCGAGCAGTACTTC. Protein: CASKPDRGQGEQYF.